These T cell receptor beta chains were read from a single sample in a study of blood T cell repertoires in COVID-19. Sequencing was performed with immunoSEQ multiplex PCR; in TCRdb, only in-frame clones are kept and a portion is missing. The data hold 87,000 or so clones, with approximately 86% observed a single time. The sample was peripheral blood. These receptor sequences come from a middle-aged man with acute or convalescent COVID-19. Both conserved end residues are part of each CDR3. The D gene is left open where the match is weak. Part of the rows lack a size; the others show once, few, many or a class for expanded clones.

J | size | V | D | CDR3 | DNA
TRBJ2-1 | once | TRBV6-5 | TRBD2 | CASGIAGSYNEQFF | TGTGCCAGTGGAATAGCGGGATCCTACAATGAGCAGTTCTTC
TRBJ2-1 | NA | TRBV18 | NA | CASSPRGGARNEQFF | TGTGCCAGCTCACCAAGAGGGGGGGCCCGCAATGAGCAGTTCTTC
TRBJ2-2 | NA | TRBV9 | TRBD2 | CASSVARGGLGNTGELFF | TGTGCCAGCAGCGTAGCGCGGGGGGGGCTCGGGAACACCGGGGAGCTGTTTTTT
TRBJ1-5 | NA | TRBV11-3 | TRBD1 | CASSLSGQEGDSNQPQHF | TGTGCCAGCAGCCTATCCGGACAGGAGGGGGATAGCAATCAGCCCCAGCATTTT
TRBJ2-3 | NA | TRBV5-4 | NA | CASRDSQTDTQYF | TGTGCCAGCAGGGACAGCCAAACAGATACGCAGTATTTT
TRBJ1-5 | NA | TRBV28 | NA | CASSLISDRPNQPQHF | TGTGCCAGCAGTTTAATCTCGGACAGACCAAATCAGCCCCAGCATTTT
TRBJ1-1 | many | TRBV7-2 | TRBD1 | CASSLEGQGTEAFF | TGTGCCAGCAGCTTAGAGGGACAGGGGACTGAAGCTTTCTTT
TRBJ2-5 | NA | TRBV9 | TRBD2 | CASSVASGGGDETQYF | TGTGCCAGCAGCGTAGCCAGCGGGGGGGGTGATGAGACCCAGTACTTC
TRBJ1-1 | NA | TRBV19 | TRBD1 | CASSLGTGDTEAFF | TGTGCCAGCTCCCTAGGGACAGGCGACACTGAAGCTTTCTTT
TRBJ2-1 | NA | TRBV7-8 | TRBD2 | CASSLGASGYNEQFF | TGTGCCAGCAGCTTAGGGGCTAGCGGATACAATGAGCAGTTCTTC
TRBJ1-4 | NA | TRBV19 | NA | CASSPNRGTELRGTNEKLFF | TGTGCCAGTAGTCCCAACCGGGGGACGGAACTCCGGGGAACTAATGAAAAACTGTTTTTT
TRBJ1-5 | NA | TRBV27 | NA | CASSSRLHDSNQPQHF | TGTGCCAGCAGTTCCCGACTACATGATAGCAATCAGCCCCAGCATTTT
TRBJ1-2 | NA | TRBV7-8 | NA | CASSLVPGEYGYTF | TGTGCCAGCAGCTTAGTCCCAGGGGAATATGGCTACACCTTC
TRBJ1-6 | NA | TRBV19 | NA | CASSIDLGDSPLHF | TGTGCCAGTAGTATAGATCTCGGGGATTCACCCCTCCACTTT
TRBJ1-2 | NA | TRBV6-6 | TRBD1 | CASSTGQINGYTF | TGTGCCAGCAGCACGGGACAGATCAATGGCTACACCTTC
TRBJ2-2 | NA | TRBV11-3 | NA | CASSVRGLTSTGELFF | TGTGCCAGCAGCGTACGGGGACTCACCTCTACCGGGGAGCTGTTTTTT
TRBJ1-3 | few | TRBV5-1 | TRBD1 | CASSPGQGAPGNTIYF | TGCGCCAGCAGCCCCGGACAGGGGGCGCCCGGAAACACCATATATTTT
TRBJ2-4 | NA | TRBV3-1/TRBV3-2 | TRBD1 | CASSQDRDTGDIDF | TGTGCCAGCAGCCAAGATAGAGACACAGGGGACATTGACTTC
TRBJ1-5 | NA | TRBV7-2 | NA | CASSLVIGGNQPQHF | TGTGCCAGCAGCTTAGTGATCGGGGGCAATCAGCCCCAGCATTTT
TRBJ1-1 | NA | TRBV20-1 | NA | CSASRGTNTEAFF | TGCAGTGCTAGTAGGGGGACGAACACTGAAGCTTTCTTT
TRBJ2-7 | NA | TRBV5-4 | TRBD2 | CASSLGQGLAVYEQYF | TGTGCCAGCAGCTTGGGACAGGGACTAGCGGTCTACGAGCAGTACTTC
TRBJ2-5 | few | TRBV4-2 | TRBD2 | CASKPETSGGSRSETQYF | TGTGCCAGCAAACCTGAGACTAGCGGGGGGTCCCGGTCGGAGACCCAGTACTTC
TRBJ2-5 | NA | TRBV7-8 | NA | CASSPSRSGEQETQYF | TGTGCCAGCAGCCCGAGTAGGTCGGGGGAACAAGAGACCCAGTACTTC
TRBJ2-3 | NA | TRBV7-2 | NA | CASSLEGGKDTQYF | TGTGCCAGCAGCTTAGAGGGGGGGAAAGATACGCAGTATTTT
TRBJ1-6 | NA | TRBV18 | TRBD1 | CASSLTGTGVANSPLHF | TGTGCCAGCTCACTGACCGGGACAGGAGTTGCAAATTCACCCCTCCACTTT
TRBJ1-5 | NA | TRBV19 | TRBD1 | CASRDRERQPQHF | TGTGCCAGTAGAGACAGGGAGCGGCAGCCCCAGCATTTT
TRBJ2-7 | NA | TRBV5-1 | TRBD2 | CASRVGLAGPIPSYEQYF | TGCGCCAGCAGGGTCGGACTAGCGGGTCCAATCCCTTCCTACGAGCAGTACTTC
TRBJ2-4 | NA | TRBV9 | TRBD1 | CASSVDLGQGVKNIQYF | TGTGCCAGCAGCGTAGATTTAGGACAGGGAGTCAAAAACATTCAGTACTTC
TRBJ2-5 | NA | TRBV19 | NA | CASSIDLRGAQYF | TGTGCCAGTAGTATAGATTTACGCGGGGCCCAGTACTTC
TRBJ1-2 | NA | TRBV10-3 | NA | CAISEQATFYGYTF | TGTGCCATCAGTGAACAGGCGACTTTCTATGGCTACACCTTC
TRBJ2-5 | NA | TRBV9 | NA | CASSVDQGRETQYF | TGTGCCAGCAGCGTAGATCAGGGAAGAGAGACCCAGTACTTC
TRBJ1-5 | once | TRBV6-2/TRBV6-3 | TRBD1 | CASSYRTGIYQPQHF | TGTGCCAGCAGTTACCGGACAGGCATCTATCAGCCCCAGCATTTT
TRBJ2-6 | NA | TRBV6-2/TRBV6-3 | TRBD1 | CASSYPDRAGANVLTF | TGTGCCAGCAGTTATCCGGACAGGGCTGGGGCCAACGTCCTGACTTTC
TRBJ1-2 | NA | TRBV24-1 | NA | CATSDRQETPRYTF | TGTGCCACCAGTGATAGACAGGAGACACCGAGGTACACCTTC
TRBJ2-3 | NA | TRBV5-4 | TRBD1 | CASSPGGARRHTDTQYF | TGTGCCAGCAGCCCAGGGGGCGCTCGGAGGCACACAGATACGCAGTATTTT
TRBJ1-5 | NA | TRBV27 | TRBD1 | CASRWGQNSNQPQHF | TGTGCCAGCAGGTGGGGACAGAATAGCAATCAGCCCCAGCATTTT
TRBJ2-1 | NA | TRBV11-3 | TRBD2 | CASSFGYGTSADEQFF | TGTGCCAGCAGCTTTGGCTACGGGACTAGCGCCGATGAGCAGTTCTTC
TRBJ1-1 | NA | TRBV5-8 | TRBD1 | CASSLFGQGAVEAFF | TGTGCCAGCAGCTTGTTTGGACAGGGGGCGGTTGAAGCTTTCTTT
TRBJ2-2 | NA | TRBV3-1/TRBV3-2 | NA | CASSLTGLENTGELFF | TGTGCCAGCAGCCTTACGGGACTGGAGAACACCGGGGAGCTGTTTTTT
TRBJ1-1 | NA | TRBV30 | TRBD1 | CAWSYTGGYTEAFF | TGTGCCTGGAGTTACACAGGGGGATATACTGAAGCTTTCTTT
TRBJ2-7 | NA | TRBV19 | NA | CASSPGHYYEQYF | TGTGCCAGTAGTCCGGGACACTACTACGAGCAGTACTTC
TRBJ2-5 | NA | TRBV14 | TRBD2 | CASSQVGLAQETQYF | TGTGCCAGCAGCCAGGTCGGACTAGCGCAAGAGACCCAGTACTTC